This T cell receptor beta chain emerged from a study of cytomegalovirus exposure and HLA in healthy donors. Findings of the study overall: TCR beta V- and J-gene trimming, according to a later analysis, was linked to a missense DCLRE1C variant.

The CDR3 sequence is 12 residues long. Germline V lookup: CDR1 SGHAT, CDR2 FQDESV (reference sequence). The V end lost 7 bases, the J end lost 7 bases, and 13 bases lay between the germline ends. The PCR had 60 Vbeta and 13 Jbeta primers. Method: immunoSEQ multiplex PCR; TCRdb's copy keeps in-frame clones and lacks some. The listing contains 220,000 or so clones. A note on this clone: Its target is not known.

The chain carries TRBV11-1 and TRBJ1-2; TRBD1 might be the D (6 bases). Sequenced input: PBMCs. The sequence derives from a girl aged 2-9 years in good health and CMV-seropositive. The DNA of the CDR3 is TGTGCCAGCACCTCACAGGGTATTGGCTACACCTTC. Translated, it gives CASTSQGIGYTF.